The clone carrying this T cell receptor beta chain was picked up one time. The target antigen is unknown. The data stem from a study of T cells in localized non-small cell lung cancer. Study-level points and caveats: Heterogeneity remains possible because sequencing was limited to only one tumor region. Uninvolved adjacent lung showed the highest T cell clonality, exceeding tumor. A higher density of T cells in blood coincided with extended overall survival. Appearing in adjacent lung were a median roughly 60 of the top 100 tumor clones.

Only in-frame clones appear in the TCRdb table, and some are missing; sequencing was by immunoSEQ multiplex PCR. The data show around 50,000 clones, with 86% seen just once and 15% to 20% held by the top ten. This sample comprised peripheral blood, obtained before any cancer treatment. The receptor was derived from a male donor at least 60 years old with stage III squamous cell lung carcinoma.

The DNA of the CDR3 is TGTGCCAGCAGTGTAGCGGGAGGCAATGAGCAGTTCTTC. This translates into CASSVAGGNEQFF. The chain links TRBV6-4 to TRBJ2-1, with 10 nucleotides matching TRBD2. The V gene end was trimmed by 4 bases and the J gene end by 6 bases; junction bases not matched to a gene: 0. The length of the CDR3 is 13 residues. Per germline, CDR1 MRHNA and CDR2 SNTAGT.